This paragraph reports one T cell receptor beta chain. Its antigen is unknown. The sample comes from a study of shared clonotypes between healthy human individuals. Study at large: The study drew on a couple of women and a few men aged 18 to 49 as donors. Used for every donor were three CD4 naive, three CD4 memory, two CD8 naive and one CD8 memory plate. General observations from the study: Non-shared clonotypes displayed generation probabilities falling below those of clonotypes present in all four donors.

Only in-frame clones appear in the TCRdb table, and some are missing; sequencing was by immunoSEQ multiplex PCR. The sample includes some 1,100,000 clones, about 84% seen only once; the top ten take approximately 0.5%. The CDR3 runs 15 residues. In germline, CDR1 is KGHSH, CDR2 LQKENI. Deletions cut 1 base from V and 4 bases from J, with 13 bases between. Sequenced: memory CD4+ T cells from PBMCs. Described subset: CD45RA-negative fraction. The TCR was taken from a man aged 18 to 30 in good health. Some clones in this sample may be carry-over from other donors' samples. This chain connects TRBV18 to TRBJ2-5; D is perhaps TRBD2 (5 bases). CDR3 residues: CASSPLVGAGETQYF. CDR3 DNA sequence: TGTGCCAGCTCACCACTGGTGGGAGCTGGAGAGACCCAGTACTTC.